Listed below are T cell receptor beta chains from one sample, sequenced in a study of blood T cell repertoires in COVID-19. Profiled with immunoSEQ multiplex PCR; TCRdb holds only in-frame clones, not every one. The data show about 280,000 clones, approximately 81% seen once. The material sequenced was PBMCs or T cells enriched from blood (not recorded which). All receptors derive from a woman aged 45-65 years who had recovered from COVID-19. The CDR3 runs from the conserved cysteine through the conserved F or W. A D gene is named only where the DNA matches it firmly. Some rows have no size entry. The others give once, few or many, or a class for an expanded clone.

>-|-|TRBJ2-6|TRBV11-2
TGTGCCAGCAGCTTGTACGGGGCTGGGGCCAACGTCCTGACTTTC
CASSLYGAGANVLTF
>-|TRBD1|TRBJ1-3|TRBV2
TGTGCCAGCACTCCCCAGGGGGCGCGTGGAAACACCATATATTTT
CASTPQGARGNTIYF
>-|-|TRBJ2-2|TRBV30
TGTGCCTGGAGGCAAGCAGGGACCGGGGAGCTGTTTTTT
CAWRQAGTGELFF
>-|TRBD1|TRBJ1-2|TRBV7-6
TGTGCCAGCAGCTTGGGGACAGGGGCTTCTGGTGGCTACACCTTC
CASSLGTGASGGYTF
>-|TRBD2|TRBJ2-7|TRBV7-2
TGTGCCAGCAGGATGGACGGGAGGGCCGTTTACGAGCAGTACTTC
CASRMDGRAVYEQYF
>-|-|TRBJ1-3|TRBV15
TGTGCCACCAGCAGAGAGACAGCCCCTGGAAACACCATATATTTT
CATSRETAPGNTIYF
>-|-|TRBJ2-7|TRBV7-2
TGTGCCAGCAGTACGACAGGACCGGGTATCGAGCAGTACTTC
CASSTTGPGIEQYF
>-|-|TRBJ1-2|TRBV30
TGTGCCTGGAGTTTAGCGACCTATGGCTACACCTTC
CAWSLATYGYTF
>few|-|TRBJ1-6|TRBV7-8
TGTGCCACTCAACCCGGGGGGCGGGTTAATTCACCCCTCCACTTT
CATQPGGRVNSPLHF
>-|-|TRBJ1-5|TRBV6-1
TGTGCCAGCAGTGAAGACTCGGGGCAGCCCCAGCATTTT
CASSEDSGQPQHF
>-|-|TRBJ1-1|TRBV9
TGTGCCAGCAATAAGGGGATGTCGTACACTGAAGCTTTCTTT
CASNKGMSYTEAFF
>-|TRBD2|TRBJ2-7|TRBV11-2
TGTGCCAGCAGCCAAGGACTAGCGAGAGCATACGAGCAGTACTTC
CASSQGLARAYEQYF
>-|-|TRBJ2-1|TRBV28
TGTGCCAGCAGTAAGAGCCGCAGGTCCTACAATGAGCAGTTCTTC
CASSKSRRSYNEQFF
>few|TRBD1|TRBJ1-6|TRBV7-2
TGTGCCAGCAGCTTCGACAGGGGTTCACCCCTCCACTTT
CASSFDRGSPLHF
>-|-|TRBJ2-7|TRBV29-1
TGCAGCGTGGTACAGGGCTACGAGCAGTACTTC
CSVVQGYEQYF
>-|TRBD1|TRBJ1-2|TRBV14
TGTGCCAGCAGCCCCCGGGGACAGGGGCCTGATGGCTACACCTTC
CASSPRGQGPDGYTF
>few|-|TRBJ2-3|TRBV5-1
TGCGCCAGCAGCTTGGACCCGGGAGGGGGCATCACAGATACGCAGTATTTT
CASSLDPGGGITDTQYF
>-|-|TRBJ1-4|TRBV28
TGTGCCAGTGGGGGGTTTAATGAAAAACTGTTTTTT
CASGGFNEKLFF
>-|-|TRBJ1-1|TRBV18
TGTGCCAGCTCACCGGTCCGAGGGAACACTGAAGCTTTCTTT
CASSPVRGNTEAFF
>-|TRBD2|TRBJ2-1|TRBV6-2/TRBV6-3
TGTGCCAGCAGTTACTCCGCGACTAGCGTACCCAGGCCTAACAATGAGCAGTTCTTC
CASSYSATSVPRPNNEQFF
>few|-|TRBJ1-6|TRBV27
TGTGCCAGCAGTCCTACAGGGTATTCACCCCTCCACTTT
CASSPTGYSPLHF
>-|TRBD1|TRBJ2-7|TRBV6-5
TGTGCCAGCAGTCGAGACAGGGTCGACGAGCAGTACTTC
CASSRDRVDEQYF
>-|TRBD1|TRBJ2-2|TRBV3-1/TRBV3-2
TGTGCCAGCAGCCAATATAACACAGGGGAGAACACCGGGGAGCTGTTTTTT
CASSQYNTGENTGELFF
>-|TRBD1|TRBJ1-2|TRBV24-1
TGTGCCACCAGTGAACAGGGGGCGGACTACACCTTC
CATSEQGADYTF
>-|TRBD2|TRBJ2-1|TRBV9
TGTGCCAGCAGCCAATCCCCTAGCGGGAGTCCCAGCTCCTACAATGAGCAGTTCTTC
CASSQSPSGSPSSYNEQFF
>-|-|TRBJ1-1|TRBV3-1/TRBV3-2
TGTGCCAGCAGCCAAGGGGGTCCAGGGACTGAAGCTTTCTTT
CASSQGGPGTEAFF
>-|-|TRBJ1-1|TRBV7-2
TGTGCCAGCAGCTTAAGGGGAGGGTATAGGACTGAAGCTTTCTTT
CASSLRGGYRTEAFF
>-|-|TRBJ1-6|TRBV7-5
TGTGCCAGAACCGAGCCCCGGGACAGGGATAATTCACCCCTCCACTTT
CARTEPRDRDNSPLHF
>-|-|TRBJ1-2|TRBV12-3/TRBV12-4
TGTGCCAGCAGCACAGGGATTTACTATGGCTACACCTTC
CASSTGIYYGYTF
>-|TRBD1|TRBJ2-7|TRBV24-1
TGTGCCACCAGTGATCGTGACAGGGGGATCGACGAGCAGTACTTC
CATSDRDRGIDEQYF
>-|TRBD1|TRBJ2-7|TRBV2
TGTGCCAGCAGATTACAGGGGGCCGAGCAGTACTTC
CASRLQGAEQYF
>once|-|TRBJ1-2|TRBV4-3
TGCGCCAGCAGCCAAGATGACACGAACTATGGCTACACCTTC
CASSQDDTNYGYTF
>once|-|TRBJ2-2|TRBV4-2
TGTGCCAGCAGCCAAGGGCAGACATTCGACACCGGGGAGCTGTTTTTT
CASSQGQTFDTGELFF
>-|-|TRBJ1-5|TRBV6-5
TGTGCCAGCAGTCCATCCTACAGCAATCAGCCCCAGCATTTT
CASSPSYSNQPQHF
>once|TRBD1|TRBJ2-1|TRBV20-1
TGCAGTGCTAGTGAGCTTCGCAGGGGGCGGCCGTTCTTC
CSASELRRGRPFF
>-|-|TRBJ1-2|TRBV30
TGTGCCTGGAGGCCCCGAGAGAATGGCTACACCTTC
CAWRPRENGYTF
>-|TRBD1|TRBJ2-2|TRBV10-2
TGCGCCAGCAGAGGGACAGAGACGAACACCGGGGAGCTGTTTTTT
CASRGTETNTGELFF
>-|TRBD1|TRBJ2-7|TRBV6-5
TGTGCCAGCAGTCATCGTCCAGGGGGCGAGTACGAGCAGTACTTC
CASSHRPGGEYEQYF